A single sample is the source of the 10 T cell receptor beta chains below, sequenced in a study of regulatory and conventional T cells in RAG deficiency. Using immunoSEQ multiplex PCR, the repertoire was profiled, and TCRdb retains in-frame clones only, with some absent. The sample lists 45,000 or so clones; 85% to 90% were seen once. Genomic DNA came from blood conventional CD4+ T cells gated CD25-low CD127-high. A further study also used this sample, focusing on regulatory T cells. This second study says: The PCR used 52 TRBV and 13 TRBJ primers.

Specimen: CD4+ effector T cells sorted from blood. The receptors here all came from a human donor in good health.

The DNA for the CDR3 is TGTGCCAGCAGTTCGGGAAGATCCTTTAACTATGGCTACACCTTC. It specifies CASSSGRSFNYGYTF. The V gene is TRBV28, the J gene TRBJ1-2; D is ambiguous. V lost 4 bases to trimming and J lost 1 base, with 13 bases between them. This CDR3 comprises 15 residues. Per the germline V gene, CDR1 is MDHEN and CDR2 is SYDVKM.

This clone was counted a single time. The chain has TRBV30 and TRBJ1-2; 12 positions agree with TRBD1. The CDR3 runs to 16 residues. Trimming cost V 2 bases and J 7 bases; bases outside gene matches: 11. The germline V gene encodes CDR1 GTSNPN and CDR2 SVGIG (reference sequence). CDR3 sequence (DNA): TGTGCCTGGAGTCCCCCGGGACAGGGGGCTGTGGGTGGCTACACCTTC. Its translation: CAWSPPGQGAVGGYTF.

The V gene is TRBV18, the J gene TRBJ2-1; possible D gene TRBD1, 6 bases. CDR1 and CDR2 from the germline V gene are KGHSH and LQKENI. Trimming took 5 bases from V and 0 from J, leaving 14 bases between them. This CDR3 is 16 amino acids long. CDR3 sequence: CASSNRDTSSYNEQFF. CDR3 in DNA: TGTGCCAGCTCAAATAGGGACACTAGCTCCTACAATGAGCAGTTCTTC.

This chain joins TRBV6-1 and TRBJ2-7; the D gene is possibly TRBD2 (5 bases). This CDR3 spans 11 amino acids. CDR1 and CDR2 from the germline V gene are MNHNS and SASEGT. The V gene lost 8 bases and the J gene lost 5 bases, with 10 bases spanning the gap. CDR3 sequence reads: CASGNGDEQYF. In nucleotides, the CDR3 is TGTGCCAGCGGGAACGGGGACGAGCAGTACTTC.

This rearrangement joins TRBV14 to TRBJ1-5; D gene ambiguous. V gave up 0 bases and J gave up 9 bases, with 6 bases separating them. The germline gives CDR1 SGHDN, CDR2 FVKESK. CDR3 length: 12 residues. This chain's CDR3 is CASSQERGPQHF. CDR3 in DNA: TGTGCCAGCAGCCAAGAAAGAGGGCCCCAGCATTTT.

CDR3 sequence reads: CASTQGQGAVQPQHF. CDR3 sequence (DNA): TGTGCCAGTACCCAGGGACAGGGGGCTGTTCAGCCCCAGCATTTT. The J gene is TRBJ1-5, the V gene TRBV19, with 12 bases matching TRBD1. Looked up from germline, CDR1 is LNHDA and CDR2 is SQIVND (reference sequence). The CDR3 has 15 amino acids. V shed 7 bases and J 6 bases; nucleotides not matched to a gene: 7.

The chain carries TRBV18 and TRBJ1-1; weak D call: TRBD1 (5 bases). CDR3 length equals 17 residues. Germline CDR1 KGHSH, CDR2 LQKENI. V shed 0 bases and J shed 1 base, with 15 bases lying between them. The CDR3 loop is CASSPPTGGGPNTEAFF. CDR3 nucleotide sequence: TGTGCCAGCTCACCACCGACGGGGGGTGGCCCGAACACTGAAGCTTTCTTT.

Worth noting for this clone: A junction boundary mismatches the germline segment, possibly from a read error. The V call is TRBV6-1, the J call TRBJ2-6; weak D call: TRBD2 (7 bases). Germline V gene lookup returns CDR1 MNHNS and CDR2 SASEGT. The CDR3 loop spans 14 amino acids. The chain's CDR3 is CAGARSSGANVLTF. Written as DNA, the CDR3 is TGCGCGGGGGCACGAAGCTCTGGGGCCAACGTCCTGACTTTC.

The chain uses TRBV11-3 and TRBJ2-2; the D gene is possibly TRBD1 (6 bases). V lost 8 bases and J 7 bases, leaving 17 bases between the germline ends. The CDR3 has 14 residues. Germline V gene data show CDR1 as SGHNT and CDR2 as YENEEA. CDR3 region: CASGQIQGGGELFF. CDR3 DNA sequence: TGTGCCAGCGGGCAAATACAGGGTGGCGGGGAGCTGTTTTTT.

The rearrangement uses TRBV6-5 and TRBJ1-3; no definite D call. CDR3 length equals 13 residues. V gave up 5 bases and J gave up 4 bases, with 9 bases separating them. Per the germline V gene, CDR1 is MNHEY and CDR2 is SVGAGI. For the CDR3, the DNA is TGTGCCAGCAGTGAACCGGCGGGAAACACCATATATTTT. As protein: CASSEPAGNTIYF.